The sequence of this T cell receptor (beta chain) was determined in a study of blood T cell repertoires in COVID-19. Study-wide context: The cDNA or gDNA used as material had been derived from T cells, B-cell-depleted T cells, or PBMCs.

Profiling relied on immunoSEQ multiplex PCR, and the TCRdb table lists in-frame clones only, not all of them. Here the sample spans about 150,000 clones, 75% to 90% being singletons. J gave up 6 bases and V 1 base, and 4 bases lay outside the gene matches. CDR3 length: 13 residues. Germline CDR1 is SQVTM and CDR2 is ANQGSEA. Sequenced input: peripheral blood. The rearrangement joins TRBV29-1 to TRBJ1-2, with 8 bases identical to TRBD1. This receptor was taken from a woman between 55 and 75 years old with active COVID-19. This CDR3 is CSVEGQGANGYTF. The CDR3 coding sequence is TGCAGCGTTGAAGGTCAGGGGGCAAATGGCTACACCTTC. The full variable domain, rest sourced from reference TRBV29-1 and TRBJ1-2, is SAVISQKPSRDICQRGTSLTIQCQVDSQVTMMFWYRQQPGQSLTLIATANQGSEATYESGFVIDKFPISRPNLTFSTLTVSNMSPEDSSIYLCSVEGQGANGYTFGSGTRLTVV.